Each of the 21 T cell receptor beta chains below was sequenced from the same sample in a study of graft-versus-host responses after intestinal transplantation. Profiling relied on immunoSEQ multiplex PCR, and the TCRdb table lists in-frame clones only, not all of them. The sample records around 110,000 clones, 85% to 95% being singletons. For these TCRs, the target antigens are not known. This sample comprised unstimulated CD8+ T cells sorted from spleen or lymph node cells, obtained before transplant. The receptor set was obtained from a human donor who was the organ donor for an intestinal transplant.

The J gene is TRBJ2-3, the V gene TRBV5-6, with 8 bases matching TRBD2. CDR1 and CDR2 (germline): SGHDT, YYEEEE. The CDR3 loop spans 17 amino acids. V was pared by 4 bases and J by 4 bases, with 14 bases of the junction left unmatched. The CDR3 sequence is CASSANVAGRWADTQYF. CDR3 nucleotides: TGTGCCAGCAGCGCGAACGTAGCGGGAAGGTGGGCAGATACGCAGTATTTT.

The table lists this clone with a count of one. This chain links TRBV5-1 with TRBJ2-5; unclear D gene. V gave up 0 bases and J gave up 7 bases, with 13 bases separating them. This CDR3 spans 14 amino acids. Germline CDR1 is SGHRS and CDR2 is YFSETQ. The CDR3 DNA follows: TGCGCCAGCAGCTTGGGGTACCCTTCAGGGACCCAGTACTTC. Translating gives CASSLGYPSGTQYF.

The chain couples TRBV2 to TRBJ2-7; D not certain. Germline lookup yields CDR1 SNHLY and CDR2 FYNNEI. Trimming pared 1 base from V and 2 bases from J, leaving 9 bases between. This CDR3 comprises 14 residues. The chain's CDR3 is CASSEVGYPYEQYF. Here the CDR3 DNA reads TGTGCCAGCAGTGAAGTGGGTTACCCCTACGAGCAGTACTTC. The full variable domain, in which reference TRBV2 and TRBJ2-7 provide the parts outside the CDR3, is EPEVTQTPSHQVTQMGQEVILRCVPISNHLYFYWYRQILGQKVEFLVSFYNNEISEKSEIFDDQFSVERPDGSNFTLKIRSTKLEDSAMYFCASSEVGYPYEQYFGPGTRLTVT.

The chain combines TRBV4-3 with TRBJ2-1, with D perhaps TRBD1 (6 bases). The CDR3 loop spans 16 amino acids. The germline V and J ends were trimmed by 0 bases and 3 bases, with 12 bases remaining between them. Looked up from germline, CDR1 is LGHNA and CDR2 is YSLEER. The CDR3 region is CASSQDRTVRYNEQFF. CDR3 coding DNA: TGCGCCAGCAGCCAAGATCGGACAGTACGCTACAATGAGCAGTTCTTC.

The sample holds a few counts of this clone. The chain couples TRBV6-1 to TRBJ1-1, with TRBD1 matching over 8 bases. V lost 1 base, J lost 0 bases, and 4 bases stayed unmatched. Germline V lookup: CDR1 MNHNS, CDR2 SASEGT. This CDR3 region has 16 residues. The CDR3 DNA follows: TGTGCCAGCAGTGAAGTGGACAGGGTCTTGAACACTGAAGCTTTCTTT. This sequence encodes CASSEVDRVLNTEAFF.

The rearrangement uses TRBV5-4 and TRBJ2-7, with D perhaps matching TRBD2 (6 bases). The CDR3 loop spans 13 amino acids. The V end lost 4 bases, the J end lost 2 bases, and 10 bases lay between the germline ends. CDR1 is SGHNT, CDR2 YYREEE, per germline (reference sequence). The CDR3 loop is CASSAGGTYEQYF. CDR3 DNA: TGTGCCAGCAGCGCGGGCGGGACCTACGAGCAGTACTTC.

The rearrangement joins TRBV6-5 to TRBJ2-2; maybe TRBD2 (6 bases). Germline-derived CDR1 and CDR2 are MNHEY and SVGAGI. CDR3 size: 13 residues. The V gene lost 7 bases and the J gene lost 6 bases, with 12 bases spanning the gap. The CDR3: CASTEPGAGELFF. The CDR3 region has the DNA TGTGCCAGCACCGAGCCGGGAGCCGGGGAGCTGTTTTTT.

The V gene is TRBV25-1, the J gene TRBJ1-1; 7 nucleotides line up with TRBD1. CDR3 length equals 13 residues. CDR1 MGHDK and CDR2 SYGVNS come from the germline V gene. The V segment lost 3 bases and the J segment 8 bases; nucleotides outside the gene matches: 6. The CDR3 is CASSDSKTGEAFF. The CDR3 DNA is TGTGCCAGCAGTGATTCAAAGACAGGGGAAGCTTTCTTT.

This clone was recorded only once. The rearrangement joins TRBV27 to TRBJ2-7, with unresolved D. The CDR3 covers 11 residues. V lost 7 bases, J lost 3 bases, and 7 bases lay in between. Per the germline V gene, CDR1 is MNHEY and CDR2 is SMNVEV (reference sequence). In DNA, the CDR3 is TGTGCCAGCATTTCGGGCTACGAGCAGTACTTC. Protein product: CASISGYEQYF.

The V gene is TRBV4-2, the J gene TRBJ2-3, with a weak D call TRBD1 (6 bases). Germline CDR1 LGHNA, CDR2 YNFKEQ. CDR3 size: 14 residues. The V end lost 0 bases, the J end lost 3 bases, and 7 bases lay between the germline ends. The CDR3 region has the DNA TGTGCCAGCAGCCAAGACAGGGGAACAGATACGCAGTATTTT. It is translated as CASSQDRGTDTQYF.

The J gene is TRBJ2-7, the V gene TRBV4-2, with a tentative D call TRBD2 (5 bases). The V gene's germline CDR1 is LGHNA and CDR2 YNFKEQ. The CDR3 extends over 15 amino acids. The germline V and J ends were trimmed by 9 bases and 6 bases, with 24 bases remaining between them. The CDR3 nucleotides are TGTGCCAGGAGATCTGGGTCGGGGTCCAGCGGCGAGCAGTACTTC. This codes for CARRSGSGSSGEQYF.

The rearrangement uses TRBV4-1 and TRBJ2-1; 9 nucleotides align to TRBD2. CDR1 is MGHRA, CDR2 YSYEKL, per germline. CDR3 size: 18 residues. V trimming: 3 bases; J trimming: 4 bases; junction bases outside the gene matches: 13. This CDR3 reads CASSQGGSLTSGYNEQFF. The DNA for the CDR3 is TGCGCCAGCAGCCAGGGCGGTTCTTTGACTAGCGGTTACAATGAGCAGTTCTTC.

The chain is built from TRBV6-6 and TRBJ1-1; tentatively, D is TRBD1 (5 bases). Germline V gene data show CDR1 as MNHNY and CDR2 as SVGAGI (reference sequence). Trimming took 3 bases from V and 4 from J, leaving 12 bases between them. CDR3 length: 14 amino acids. The CDR3 region is CASSYMGRGTEAFF. In nucleotides, the CDR3 is TGTGCCAGCAGTTATATGGGACGAGGCACTGAAGCTTTCTTT.

The V and J genes are TRBV4-2 and TRBJ2-1; TRBD2 is a possible D gene (5 bases). The CDR3 is made up of 17 amino acids. V lost 0 bases, J lost 3 bases, and 15 bases lay in between. Germline values: CDR1 LGHNA, CDR2 YNFKEQ. CDR3 in DNA: TGTGCCAGCAGCCAAGAGGGAGCCAGTCCCCTCTACAATGAGCAGTTCTTC. It specifies CASSQEGASPLYNEQFF.

This chain uses TRBV5-8 with TRBJ1-5, with D hard to call. CDR1 and CDR2 from the germline V gene are SGHTS and YDEGEE. This CDR3 is 10 amino acids long. Trimming shortened V by 5 bases and J by 8 bases, and 5 bases separated the two germline ends. The CDR3 nucleotides are TGTGCCAGCAGTCGAAAGCCCCAGCATTTT. Encoded protein: CASSRKPQHF.

The rearrangement links TRBV19 to TRBJ2-3; 8 nucleotides match TRBD2. This CDR3 is 18 amino acids long. J gave up 0 bases and V 0 bases, and 8 bases lay outside the gene matches. Germline V gene sequence: CDR1 LNHDA, CDR2 SQIVND (reference sequence). The CDR3 region is CASSIDLLSGSSTDTQYF. CDR3 DNA sequence: TGTGCCAGTAGTATAGATCTATTGAGCGGGAGTAGCACAGATACGCAGTATTTT.

The chain uses TRBV29-1 and TRBJ2-7, with 11 nucleotides matching TRBD1. This CDR3 has 15 residues. Unmatched junction bases numbered 6, after V lost 2 bases and J lost 3 bases. CDR1 and CDR2 (germline): SQVTM, ANQGSEA. CDR3 in DNA: TGCAGCGTTGAAAGAGCCGGGACAGGGGGCTACGAGCAGTACTTC. Its protein is CSVERAGTGGYEQYF.

The V and J genes are TRBV10-1 and TRBJ2-5; no definite D call. CDR1 and CDR2 from the germline V gene are WNHNN and SYGVQD (reference sequence). V lost 7 bases and J lost 5, with 11 bases in between. The CDR3 covers 12 residues. CDR3 nucleotides: TGCGCCAGCACCCCTCCCCGGGAGACCCAGTACTTC. It specifies CASTPPRETQYF.

This chain connects TRBV19 to TRBJ2-3; 11 bases agree with TRBD2. The CDR3 spans 15 residues. Germline V gene lookup returns CDR1 LNHDA and CDR2 SQIVND (reference sequence). V dropped 6 bases and J dropped 0; count of bases not matched to a gene: 2. Here the CDR3 reads CASRWTSGSTDTQYF. CDR3 DNA sequence: TGTGCCAGTAGATGGACTAGCGGGAGCACAGATACGCAGTATTTT.

The chain links TRBV6-1 to TRBJ1-2; no firm D call. CDR3 length: 12 residues. With 6 bases removed from V and 8 bases from J, the gap between germline ends came to 13 bases. From germline, CDR1 is MNHNS and CDR2 SASEGT. CDR3 in DNA: TGTGCCAGCAGCGCGCATGATGGAGGCTACACCTTC. Encoded protein: CASSAHDGGYTF.

The chain uses TRBV10-3 and TRBJ1-3; D remains ambiguous. This CDR3 spans 15 amino acids. Germline CDR1 and CDR2: ENHRY and SYGVKD. Deletions cut 2 bases from V and 0 bases from J, with 8 bases between. The CDR3 is CAISELYSSGNTIYF. The CDR3 DNA sequence: TGTGCCATCAGTGAGCTCTATAGCTCTGGAAACACCATATATTTT.